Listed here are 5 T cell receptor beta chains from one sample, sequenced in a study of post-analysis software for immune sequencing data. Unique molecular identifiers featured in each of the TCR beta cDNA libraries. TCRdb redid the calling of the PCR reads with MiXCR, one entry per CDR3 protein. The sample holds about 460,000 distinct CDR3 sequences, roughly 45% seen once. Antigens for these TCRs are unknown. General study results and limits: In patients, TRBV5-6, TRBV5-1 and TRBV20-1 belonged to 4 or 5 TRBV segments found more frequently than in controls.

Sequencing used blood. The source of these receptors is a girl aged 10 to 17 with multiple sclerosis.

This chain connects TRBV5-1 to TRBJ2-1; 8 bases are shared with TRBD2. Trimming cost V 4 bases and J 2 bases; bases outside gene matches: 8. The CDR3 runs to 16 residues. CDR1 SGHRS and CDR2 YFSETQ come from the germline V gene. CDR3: CASSGGLGDAYNEQFF. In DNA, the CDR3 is TGCGCCAGCAGCGGGGGACTAGGGGACGCCTACAATGAGCAGTTCTTC.

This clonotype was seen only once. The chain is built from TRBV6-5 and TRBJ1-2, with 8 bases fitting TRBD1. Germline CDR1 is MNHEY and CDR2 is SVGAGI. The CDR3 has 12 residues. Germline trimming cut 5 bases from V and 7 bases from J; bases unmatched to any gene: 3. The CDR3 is CASSRQGFGYTF. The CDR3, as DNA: TGTGCCAGCAGTCGACAGGGGTTTGGCTACACCTTC.

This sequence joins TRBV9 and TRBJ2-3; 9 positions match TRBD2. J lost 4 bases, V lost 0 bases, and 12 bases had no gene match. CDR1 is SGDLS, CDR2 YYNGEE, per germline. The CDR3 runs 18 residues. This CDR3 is CASSVGGRVQPRADTQYF. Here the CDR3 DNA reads TGTGCCAGCAGCGTAGGCGGGAGGGTCCAGCCTAGAGCAGATACGCAGTATTTT.

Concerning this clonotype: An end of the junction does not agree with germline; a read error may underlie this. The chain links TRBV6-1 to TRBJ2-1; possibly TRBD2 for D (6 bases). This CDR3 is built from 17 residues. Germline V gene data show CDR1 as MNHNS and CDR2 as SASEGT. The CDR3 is CASSEFNGRRAYSEQFF. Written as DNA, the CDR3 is TGTGCCAGCAGTGAATTCAATGGTAGGAGGGCCTACAGTGAGCAGTTCTTC.

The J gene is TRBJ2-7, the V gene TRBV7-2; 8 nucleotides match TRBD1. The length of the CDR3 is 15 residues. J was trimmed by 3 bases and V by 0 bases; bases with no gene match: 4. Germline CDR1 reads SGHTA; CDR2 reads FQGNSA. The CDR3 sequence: CASSLAYTGGYEQYF. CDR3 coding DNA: TGTGCCAGCAGCTTAGCTTACACAGGGGGCTACGAGCAGTACTTC.